These T cell receptor beta chains were read from a single sample in a study of T cells in localized non-small cell lung cancer. The data were produced by immunoSEQ multiplex PCR, yet TCRdb's version contains in-frame clones alone and is incomplete. The sample carries roughly 30,000 clones, roughly 86% recorded once. The sample was peripheral blood, taken before any cancer treatment. These receptors originate from a woman aged 35 to 70 with stage I lung adenocarcinoma. The CDR3 runs from the conserved cysteine through the conserved F or W. The D gene is left open where the match is weak. Rows give clone size only sometimes, using once, few, many, or a class for an expanded clone.

>TRBJ1-5|TRBD1|TRBV30|.
TGTGCCTGGAGTTTGACAGGGAGTTTTGGCCAGCCCCAGCATTTT
CAWSLTGSFGQPQHF
>TRBJ1-1|.|TRBV29-1|.
TGCAGCGTCCCTCCACCCATTGGCTCTTGGCTTGAAGCTTTCTTT
CSVPPPIGSWLEAFF
>TRBJ2-1|TRBD2|TRBV19|.
TGTGCCAGTAGTCCCCTAGCGGGGGGCCACAATGAGCAGTTCTTC
CASSPLAGGHNEQFF
>TRBJ2-3|.|TRBV9|.
TGTGCCAGCAGCGTAGCAGGGTTACCGGGCACAGATACGCAGTATTTT
CASSVAGLPGTDTQYF
>TRBJ1-5|.|TRBV4-2|.
TGTGCCAGCAGCCAAGAAGCTACGCAGAATCAGCCCCAGCATTTT
CASSQEATQNQPQHF
>TRBJ2-1|.|TRBV10-3|.
TGTGCCATTATAAGGGGAAATGAGCAGTTCTTC
CAIIRGNEQFF
>TRBJ1-4|.|TRBV21-1|once
TGTGCCAGCAGCCCCCGCCGGGACAGTAATGAAAAACTGTTTTTT
CASSPRRDSNEKLFF
>TRBJ2-7|.|TRBV7-9|.
TGTGCCAGCAGCTTTACAGCATCCTACGAGCAGTACTTC
CASSFTASYEQYF
>TRBJ2-3|.|TRBV5-1|.
TGCGCCAGCAGCTTGGCCCCCGATAAAGATACGCAGTATTTT
CASSLAPDKDTQYF
>TRBJ1-1|TRBD1|TRBV7-2|.
TGTGCCAGCAGCCCGGGACAGGGCAACGCTGAAGCTTTCTTT
CASSPGQGNAEAFF
>TRBJ1-1|TRBD1|TRBV11-3|once
TGTGCCAGCAGCTCCGGGACAGGGGATACTGAAGCTTTCTTT
CASSSGTGDTEAFF
>TRBJ2-2|.|TRBV18|once
TGTGCCAGCTCACCAGAGGAGGTCTTCTTAACCGGGGAGCTGTTTTTT
CASSPEEVFLTGELFF
>TRBJ2-2|TRBD2|TRBV30|.
TGTGCCTGGAATAGCGGGGGGCCCCACACCGGGGAGCTGTTTTTT
CAWNSGGPHTGELFF
>TRBJ1-2|.|TRBV7-9|.
TGTGCCAGCAGCTTAGAGATTCCGGGGGCCGATGGCTACACCTTC
CASSLEIPGADGYTF
>TRBJ1-1|.|TRBV4-2|.
TGTGCCAGCAGCCAAGAGATAGGCGGATTCACTGAAGCTTTCTTT
CASSQEIGGFTEAFF
>TRBJ2-2|.|TRBV6-4|.
TGTGCCAGCAGTGACTCTGAGACAACGAACACCGGGGAGCTGTTTTTT
CASSDSETTNTGELFF
>TRBJ1-2|.|TRBV13|.
TGTGCCAGCAGCCCCAGTGGAGCTAACTATGGCTACACCTTC
CASSPSGANYGYTF
>TRBJ2-7|.|TRBV11-3|.
TGTGCCAGCAGCTCAACTCTAGAATCCCCACAGGCCAGGGCCTACGAGCAGTACTTC
CASSSTLESPQARAYEQYF
>TRBJ1-2|.|TRBV19|.
TGTGCCAGTAGTACATCAGCCAACTATGGCTACACCTTC
CASSTSANYGYTF
>TRBJ2-1|.|TRBV4-1|.
TGCGCCAGCACCCTACGAGCTAGGGGACGTCTCGATGAGCAGTTCTTC
CASTLRARGRLDEQFF
>TRBJ2-3|.|TRBV6-5|.
TGTGCCAGCAGTTACTCGAACGGGTTGCCAGATACGCAGTATTTT
CASSYSNGLPDTQYF
>TRBJ2-2|.|TRBV27|.
TGTGCCAGCAGTTTCTCGATGTACACCGGGGAGCTGTTTTTT
CASSFSMYTGELFF
>TRBJ2-7|.|TRBV4-1|once
TGCGCCAGCAGCCAAGTGGGTGGGGGCCCTAGGAACGAGCAGTACTTC
CASSQVGGGPRNEQYF
>TRBJ1-6|.|TRBV7-9|.
TGTGCCAGCAGCTTTGCAGGGGTGGGTAATTCACCCCTCCACTTT
CASSFAGVGNSPLHF
>TRBJ1-5|.|TRBV7-2|.
TGTGCCAGCAGCTTTCGGATCCTCAGCAATCAGCCCCAGCATTTT
CASSFRILSNQPQHF
>TRBJ1-6|.|TRBV7-9|.
TGTGCCAGCAGGGGGAGTTATAATTCACCCCTCCACTTT
CASRGSYNSPLHF
>TRBJ2-6|.|TRBV4-1|.
TGCGCCAGCAGCCAAGATCCCTCTGGGGCCAACGTCCTGACTTTC
CASSQDPSGANVLTF
>TRBJ1-6|TRBD1|TRBV6-5|.
TGTGCCAGCAGTTACTCGCAGGGGGCGGATTCACCCCTCCACTTT
CASSYSQGADSPLHF
>TRBJ2-2|TRBD2|TRBV7-9|.
TGTGCCAGCAGCTATTTAGCGGGGGGCACGAAGGCCGGGGAGCTGTTTTTT
CASSYLAGGTKAGELFF
>TRBJ2-3|TRBD2|TRBV9|once
TGTGCCAGCAGCGTAGGTACGGATAGCGGGGGGTTCATGTATACGCAGTATTTT
CASSVGTDSGGFMYTQYF
>TRBJ1-2|.|TRBV6-5|.
TGTGCCAGCAGCCGCCTGGGGGGGAATGGCTACACCTTC
CASSRLGGNGYTF
>TRBJ1-5|.|TRBV7-9|.
TGTGCCAGCAGCCCCGGGGGGCAGCCCCAGCATTTT
CASSPGGQPQHF
>TRBJ2-3|.|TRBV30|once
TGTGCCTGGAGTGCAACCACAGATACGCAGTATTTT
CAWSATTDTQYF
>TRBJ1-2|TRBD1|TRBV15|.
TGTGCCACCAGCACGGACCTACAGGGGTCCTATGGCTACACCTTC
CATSTDLQGSYGYTF
>TRBJ1-3|.|TRBV12-5|.
TGTGCTAGTCGGGAAAGTGGAAACACCATATATTTT
CASRESGNTIYF
>TRBJ2-1|.|TRBV5-1|.
TGCGCCAGCAGCTTAGGCAGAGTCCACTACAATGAGCAGTTCTTC
CASSLGRVHYNEQFF
>TRBJ1-5|TRBD1|TRBV6-5|.
TGTGCCAGTCAAAACAGGGGGAGGAATCAGCCCCAGCATTTT
CASQNRGRNQPQHF
>TRBJ2-1|TRBD2|TRBV9|.
TGTGCCAGCAGCGTAGGTGGTAGCGGGGAGCAGTTCTTC
CASSVGGSGEQFF
>TRBJ1-1|.|TRBV7-6|.
TGTGCCAGCAGCCCGACAAGCCCCCCCGCGGAAGCTTTCTTT
CASSPTSPPAEAFF